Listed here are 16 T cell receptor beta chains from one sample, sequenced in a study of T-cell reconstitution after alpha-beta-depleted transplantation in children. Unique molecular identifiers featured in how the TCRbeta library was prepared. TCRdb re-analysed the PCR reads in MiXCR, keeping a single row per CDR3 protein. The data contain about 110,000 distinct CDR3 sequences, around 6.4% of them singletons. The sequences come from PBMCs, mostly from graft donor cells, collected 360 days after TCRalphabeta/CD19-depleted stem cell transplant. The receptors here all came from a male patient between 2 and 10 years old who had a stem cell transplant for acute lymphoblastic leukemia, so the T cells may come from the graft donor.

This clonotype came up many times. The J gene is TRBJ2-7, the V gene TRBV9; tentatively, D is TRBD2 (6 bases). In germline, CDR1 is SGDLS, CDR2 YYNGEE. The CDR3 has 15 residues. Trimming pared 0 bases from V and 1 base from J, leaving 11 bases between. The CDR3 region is CASSVGGDSSYEQYF. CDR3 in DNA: TGTGCCAGCAGCGTAGGGGGGGACTCTTCCTACGAGCAGTACTTC.

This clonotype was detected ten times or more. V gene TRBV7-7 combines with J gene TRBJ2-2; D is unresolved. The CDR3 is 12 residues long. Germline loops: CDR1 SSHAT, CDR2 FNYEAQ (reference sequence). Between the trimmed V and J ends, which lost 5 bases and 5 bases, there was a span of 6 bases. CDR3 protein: CASSIKTGELFF. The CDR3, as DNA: TGTGCCAGCAGCATAAAGACCGGGGAGCTGTTTTTT.

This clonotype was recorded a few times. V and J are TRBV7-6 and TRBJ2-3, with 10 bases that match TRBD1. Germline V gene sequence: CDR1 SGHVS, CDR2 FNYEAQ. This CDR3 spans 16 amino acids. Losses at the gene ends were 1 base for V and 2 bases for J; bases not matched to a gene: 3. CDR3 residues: CASSLEGTGATDTQYF. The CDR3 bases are TGTGCCAGCAGCTTAGAAGGGACAGGGGCCACAGATACGCAGTATTTT.

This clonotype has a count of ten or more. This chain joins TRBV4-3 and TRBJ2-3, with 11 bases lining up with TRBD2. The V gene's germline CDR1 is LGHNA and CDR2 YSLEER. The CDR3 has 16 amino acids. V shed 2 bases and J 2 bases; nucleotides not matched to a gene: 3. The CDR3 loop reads CASSQLSGGATDTQYF. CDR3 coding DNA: TGCGCCAGCAGCCAACTTAGCGGGGGGGCCACAGATACGCAGTATTTT.

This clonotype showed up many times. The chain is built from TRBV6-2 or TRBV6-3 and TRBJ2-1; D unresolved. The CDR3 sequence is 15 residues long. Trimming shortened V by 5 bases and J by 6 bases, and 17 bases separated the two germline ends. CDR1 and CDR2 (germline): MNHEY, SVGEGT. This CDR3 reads CASSPPPRLGNEQFF. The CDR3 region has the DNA TGTGCCAGCAGTCCTCCGCCTAGGTTGGGCAATGAGCAGTTCTTC.

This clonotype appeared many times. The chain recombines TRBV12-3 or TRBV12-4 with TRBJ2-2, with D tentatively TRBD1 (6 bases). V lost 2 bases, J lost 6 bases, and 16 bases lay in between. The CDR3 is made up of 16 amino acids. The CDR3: CASSLSIRGRAGELFF. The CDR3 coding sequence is TGTGCCAGCAGTTTATCGATCAGGGGCAGGGCCGGGGAGCTGTTTTTT.

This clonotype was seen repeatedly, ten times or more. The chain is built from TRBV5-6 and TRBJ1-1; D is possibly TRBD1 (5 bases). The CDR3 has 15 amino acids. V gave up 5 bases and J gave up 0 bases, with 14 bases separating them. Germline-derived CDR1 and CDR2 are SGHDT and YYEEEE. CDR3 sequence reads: CASSRRTNMNTEAFF. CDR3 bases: TGTGCCAGCAGTCGTAGGACAAATATGAACACTGAAGCTTTCTTT. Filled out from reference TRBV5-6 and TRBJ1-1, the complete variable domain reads DAGVTQSPTHLIKTRGQQVTLRCSPKSGHDTVSWYQQALGQGPQFIFQYYEEEERQRGNFPDRFSGHQFPNYSSELNVNALLLGDSALYLCASSRRTNMNTEAFFGQGTRLTVV.

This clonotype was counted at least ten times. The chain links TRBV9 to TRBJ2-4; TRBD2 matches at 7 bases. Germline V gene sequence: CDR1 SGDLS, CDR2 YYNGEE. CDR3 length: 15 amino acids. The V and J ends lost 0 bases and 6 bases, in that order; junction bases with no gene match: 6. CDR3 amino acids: CASSVDGRALNIQYF. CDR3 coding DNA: TGTGCCAGCAGCGTAGATGGGAGGGCCCTAAACATTCAGTACTTC. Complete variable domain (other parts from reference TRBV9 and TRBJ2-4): DSGVTQTPKHLITATGQRVTLRCSPRSGDLSVYWYQQSLDQGLQFLIQYYNGEERAKGNILERFSAQQFPDLHSELNLSSLELGDSALYFCASSVDGRALNIQYFGAGTRLSVL.

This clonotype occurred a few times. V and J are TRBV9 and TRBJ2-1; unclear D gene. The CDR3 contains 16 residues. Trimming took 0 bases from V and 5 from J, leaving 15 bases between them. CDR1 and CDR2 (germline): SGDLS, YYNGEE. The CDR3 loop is CASSVGPRVFHNEQFF. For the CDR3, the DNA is TGTGCCAGCAGCGTAGGACCACGAGTGTTCCACAATGAGCAGTTCTTC.

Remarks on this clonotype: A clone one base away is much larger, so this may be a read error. The CDR3 DNA is TGCAGTGCCCGTCGAGGGGACACTAAAGCTTTCTTT. This encodes CSARRGDTKAFF. This chain joins TRBV20-1 and TRBJ1-1; a possible D gene is TRBD1 (6 bases). CDR1 DFQATT and CDR2 SNEGSKA come from the germline V gene (reference sequence). This CDR3 comprises 12 residues.

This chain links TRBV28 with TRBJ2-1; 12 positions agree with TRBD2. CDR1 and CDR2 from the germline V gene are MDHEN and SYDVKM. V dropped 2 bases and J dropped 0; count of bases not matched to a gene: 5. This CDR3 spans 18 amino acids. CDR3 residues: CASSLPLTSGSSYNEQFF. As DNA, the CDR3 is TGTGCCAGCAGTTTACCTTTGACTAGCGGGAGCTCCTACAATGAGCAGTTCTTC.

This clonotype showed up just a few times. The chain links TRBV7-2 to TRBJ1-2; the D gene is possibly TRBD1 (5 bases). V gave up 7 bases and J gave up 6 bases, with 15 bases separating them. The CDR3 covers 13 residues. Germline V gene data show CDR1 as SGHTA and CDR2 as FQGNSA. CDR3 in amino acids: CASTFGALNGYTF. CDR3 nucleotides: TGTGCCAGCACCTTTGGGGCCCTCAATGGCTACACCTTC.

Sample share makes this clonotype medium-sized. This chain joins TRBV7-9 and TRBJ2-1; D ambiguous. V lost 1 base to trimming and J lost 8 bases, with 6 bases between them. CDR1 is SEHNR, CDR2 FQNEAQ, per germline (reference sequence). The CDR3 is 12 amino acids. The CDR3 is CASSLVGDEQFF. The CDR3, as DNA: TGTGCCAGCAGCTTAGTTGGCGATGAGCAGTTCTTC.

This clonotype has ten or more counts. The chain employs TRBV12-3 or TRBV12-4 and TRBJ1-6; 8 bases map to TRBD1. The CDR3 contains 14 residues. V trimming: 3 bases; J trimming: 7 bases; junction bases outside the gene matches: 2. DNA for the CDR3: TGTGCCAGCAGTTTTGACAGGGGAAATTCACCCCTCCACTTT. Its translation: CASSFDRGNSPLHF.

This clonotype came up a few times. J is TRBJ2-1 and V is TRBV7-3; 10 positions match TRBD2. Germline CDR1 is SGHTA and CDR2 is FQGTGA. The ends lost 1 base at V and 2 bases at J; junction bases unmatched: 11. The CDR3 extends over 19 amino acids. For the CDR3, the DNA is TGTGCCAGCAGCTTAAATCCCCTCCTAGCGGGAGCCCCCTACAATGAGCAGTTCTTC. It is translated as CASSLNPLLAGAPYNEQFF.

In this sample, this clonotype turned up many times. The CDR3 sequence: CASSHGGGQTYEQYF. As DNA, the CDR3 is TGTGCCAGCAGTCACGGGGGGGGGCAGACTTACGAGCAGTACTTC. The chain uses TRBV28 and TRBJ2-7, with 8 bases that match TRBD2. The germline gives CDR1 MDHEN, CDR2 SYDVKM. CDR3 length: 15 amino acids. J gave up 4 bases and V 5 bases, and 10 bases lay outside the gene matches. Full variable domain (rest looked up from reference TRBV28 and TRBJ2-7): DVKVTQSSRYLVKRTGEKVFLECVQDMDHENMFWYRQDPGLGLRLIYFSYDVKMKEKGDIPEGYSVSREKKERFSLILESASTNQTSMYLCASSHGGGQTYEQYFGPGTRLTVT.